This entry features one TCR beta chain sequence. Its specificity is not known. TCRdb's table, derived via immunoSEQ multiplex PCR, lists solely in-frame clones and lacks some. Among roughly 60,000 clones, roughly 94% were seen once, and the ten largest hold nearly 6%. CDR3 length: 15 residues. V was clipped by 8 bases and J by 4 bases, with 17 bases between them. Germline V gives CDR1 SNHLY, CDR2 FYNNEI. The data belong to a study of cytomegalovirus exposure and HLA in healthy donors. Whole-study context: The same platform used for the approximately 700 first-cohort repertoires was also used for the 120 validation repertoires, as a later analysis reported.

Regarding the study as a whole: Both high specificity and high sensitivity reportedly marked the classifier's diagnosis of cytomegalovirus status.

This receptor was taken from a woman younger than 30 in good health and CMV-seropositive. Sequenced sample: PBMCs. The genes are TRBV2 and TRBJ2-2; the D gene is possibly TRBD2 (5 bases). The CDR3 reads CASASTADRTGELFF. CDR3 DNA sequence: TGTGCCAGCGCTTCTACAGCGGATCGCACCGGGGAGCTGTTTTTT.